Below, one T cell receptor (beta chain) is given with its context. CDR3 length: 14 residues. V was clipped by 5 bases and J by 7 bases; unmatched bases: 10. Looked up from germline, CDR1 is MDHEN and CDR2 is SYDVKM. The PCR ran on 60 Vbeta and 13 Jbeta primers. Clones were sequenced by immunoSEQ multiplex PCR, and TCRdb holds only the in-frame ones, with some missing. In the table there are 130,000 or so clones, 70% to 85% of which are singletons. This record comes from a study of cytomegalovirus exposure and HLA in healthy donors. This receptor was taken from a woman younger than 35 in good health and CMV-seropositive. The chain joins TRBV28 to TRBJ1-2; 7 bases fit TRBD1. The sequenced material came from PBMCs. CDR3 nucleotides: TGTGCCAGCAGTCAAATAGAAACAGGGGCTGGCTACACCTTC. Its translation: CASSQIETGAGYTF.